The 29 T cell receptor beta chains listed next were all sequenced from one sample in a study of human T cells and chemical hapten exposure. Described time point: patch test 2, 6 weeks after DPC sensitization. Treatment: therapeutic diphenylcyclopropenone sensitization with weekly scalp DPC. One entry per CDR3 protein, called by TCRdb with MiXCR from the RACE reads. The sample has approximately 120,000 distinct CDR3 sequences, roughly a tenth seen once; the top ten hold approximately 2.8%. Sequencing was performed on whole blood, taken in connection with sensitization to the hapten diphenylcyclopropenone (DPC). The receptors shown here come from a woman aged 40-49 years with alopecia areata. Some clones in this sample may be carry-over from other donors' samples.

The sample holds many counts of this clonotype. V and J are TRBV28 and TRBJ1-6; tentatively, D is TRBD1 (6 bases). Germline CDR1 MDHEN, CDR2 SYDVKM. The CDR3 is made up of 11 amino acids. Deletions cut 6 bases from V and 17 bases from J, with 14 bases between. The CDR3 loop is CASRWDTVVHF. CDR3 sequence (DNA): TGTGCCAGCAGGTGGGACACCGTGGTCCACTTT.

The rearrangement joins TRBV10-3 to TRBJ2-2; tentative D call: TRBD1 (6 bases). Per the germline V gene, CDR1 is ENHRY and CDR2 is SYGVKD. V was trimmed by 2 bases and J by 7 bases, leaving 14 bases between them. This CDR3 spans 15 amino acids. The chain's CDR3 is CAISEVAGVNGELFF. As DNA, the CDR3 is TGTGCCATCAGTGAGGTGGCAGGGGTGAACGGGGAGCTGTTTTTT.

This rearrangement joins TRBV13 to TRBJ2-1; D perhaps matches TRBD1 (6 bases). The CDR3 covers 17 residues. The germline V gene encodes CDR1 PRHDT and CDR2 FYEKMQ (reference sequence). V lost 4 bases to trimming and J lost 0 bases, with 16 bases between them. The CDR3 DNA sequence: TGTGCCAGCAGCTCTCCCAGGGGAGAAAGCTCCTACAATGAGCAGTTCTTC. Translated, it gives CASSSPRGESSYNEQFF. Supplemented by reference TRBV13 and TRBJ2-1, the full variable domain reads AAGVIQSPRHLIKEKRETATLKCYPIPRHDTVYWYQQGPGQDPQFLISFYEKMQSDKGSIPDRFSAQQFSDYHSELNMSSLELGDSALYFCASSSPRGESSYNEQFFGPGTRLTVL.

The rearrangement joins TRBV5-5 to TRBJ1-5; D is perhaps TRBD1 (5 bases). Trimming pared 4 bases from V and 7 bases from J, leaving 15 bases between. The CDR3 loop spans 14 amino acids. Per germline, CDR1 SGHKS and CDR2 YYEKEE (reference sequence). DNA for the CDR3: TGTGCCAGCAGCCCGTGGGGGTTCGGGCAGCCCCAGCATTTT. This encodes CASSPWGFGQPQHF. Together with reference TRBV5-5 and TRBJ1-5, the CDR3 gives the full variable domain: DAGVTQSPTHLIKTRGQQVTLRCSPISGHKSVSWYQQVLGQGPQFIFQYYEKEERGRGNFPDRFSARQFPNYSSELNVNALLLGDSALYLCASSPWGFGQPQHFGDGTRLSIL.

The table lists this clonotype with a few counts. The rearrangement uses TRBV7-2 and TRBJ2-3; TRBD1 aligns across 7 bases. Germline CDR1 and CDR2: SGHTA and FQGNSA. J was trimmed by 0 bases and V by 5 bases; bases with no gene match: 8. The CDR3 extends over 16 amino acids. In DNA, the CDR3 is TGTGCCAGCAGCACCCAACAGGGGATAAGCACAGATACGCAGTATTTT. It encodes CASSTQQGISTDTQYF.

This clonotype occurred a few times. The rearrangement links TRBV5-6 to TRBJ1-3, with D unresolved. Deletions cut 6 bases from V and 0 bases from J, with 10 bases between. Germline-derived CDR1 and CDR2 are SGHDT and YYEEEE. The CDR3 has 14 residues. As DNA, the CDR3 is TGTGCCAGCACTACGGGGATCTCTGGAAACACCATATATTTT. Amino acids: CASTTGISGNTIYF. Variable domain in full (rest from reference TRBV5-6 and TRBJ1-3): DAGVTQSPTHLIKTRGQQVTLRCSPKSGHDTVSWYQQALGQGPQFIFQYYEEEERQRGNFPDRFSGHQFPNYSSELNVNALLLGDSALYLCASTTGISGNTIYFGEGSWLTVV.

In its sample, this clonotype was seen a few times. CDR3 residues: CASSLWGLAGDTQYF. In nucleotides, the CDR3 is TGTGCCAGCAGTTTATGGGGACTAGCCGGGGATACGCAGTATTTT. J is TRBJ2-3 and V is TRBV28; 9 nucleotides align to TRBD2. The CDR3 is 15 amino acids. Germline V gene lookup returns CDR1 MDHEN and CDR2 SYDVKM. J gave up 6 bases and V 0 bases, and 4 bases lay outside the gene matches.

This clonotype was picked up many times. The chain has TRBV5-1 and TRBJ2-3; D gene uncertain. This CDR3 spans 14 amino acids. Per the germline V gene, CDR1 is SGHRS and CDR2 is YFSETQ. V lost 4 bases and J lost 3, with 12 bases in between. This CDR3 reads CASSLFRATDTQYF. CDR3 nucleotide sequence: TGCGCCAGCAGCCTCTTCCGGGCTACAGATACGCAGTATTTT.

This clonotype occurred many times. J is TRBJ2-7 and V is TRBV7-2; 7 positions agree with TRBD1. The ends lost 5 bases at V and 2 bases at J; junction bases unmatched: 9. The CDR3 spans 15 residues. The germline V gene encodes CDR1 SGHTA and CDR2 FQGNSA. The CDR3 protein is CASSPRGQPTYEQYF. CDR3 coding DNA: TGTGCCAGCAGCCCGAGGGGACAGCCTACCTACGAGCAGTACTTC.

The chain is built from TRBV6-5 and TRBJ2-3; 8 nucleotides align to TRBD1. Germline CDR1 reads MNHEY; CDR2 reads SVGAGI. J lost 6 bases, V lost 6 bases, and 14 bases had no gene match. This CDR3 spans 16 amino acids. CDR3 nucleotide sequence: TGTGCCAGCAGGCAGCAGGGGGCGGTGAGGGTGGATACGCAGTATTTT. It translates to CASRQQGAVRVDTQYF.

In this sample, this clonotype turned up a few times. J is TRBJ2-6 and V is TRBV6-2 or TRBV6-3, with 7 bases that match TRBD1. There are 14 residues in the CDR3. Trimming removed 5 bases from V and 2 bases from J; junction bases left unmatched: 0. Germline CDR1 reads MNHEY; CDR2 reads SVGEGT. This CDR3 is CASSDRAGANVLTF. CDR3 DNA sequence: TGTGCCAGCAGTGACAGGGCTGGGGCCAACGTCCTGACTTTC.

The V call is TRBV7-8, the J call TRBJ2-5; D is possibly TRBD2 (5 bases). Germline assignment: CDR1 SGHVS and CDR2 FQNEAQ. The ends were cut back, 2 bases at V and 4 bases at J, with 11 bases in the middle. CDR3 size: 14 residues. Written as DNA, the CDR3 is TGTGCCAGCAGCTTAATTAGAGGGTTAGAGACCCAGTACTTC. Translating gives CASSLIRGLETQYF.

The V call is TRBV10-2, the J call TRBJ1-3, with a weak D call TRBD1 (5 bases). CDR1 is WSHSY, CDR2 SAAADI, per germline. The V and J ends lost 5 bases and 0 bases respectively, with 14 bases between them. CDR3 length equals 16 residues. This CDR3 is CASSLGPLSSGNTIYF. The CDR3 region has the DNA TGCGCCAGCAGTTTGGGACCCTTGAGCTCTGGAAACACCATATATTTT.

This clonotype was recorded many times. The CDR3 protein is CASSPPSGGQETQYF. In nucleotides, the CDR3 is TGTGCCAGCAGCCCCCCTAGCGGGGGGCAAGAGACCCAGTACTTC. The chain recombines TRBV6-5 with TRBJ2-5, with 11 positions matching TRBD2. V dropped 6 bases and J dropped 2; count of bases not matched to a gene: 5. Per the germline V gene, CDR1 is MNHEY and CDR2 is SVGAGI. The CDR3 contains 15 residues.

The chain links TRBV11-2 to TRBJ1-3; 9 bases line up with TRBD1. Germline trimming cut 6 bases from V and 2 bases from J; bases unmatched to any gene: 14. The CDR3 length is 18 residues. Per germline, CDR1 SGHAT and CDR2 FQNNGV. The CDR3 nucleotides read TGTGCCAGCAGTTTACTTGGCGACAGGGGGAAGGCTGGAAACACCATATATTTT. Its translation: CASSLLGDRGKAGNTIYF.

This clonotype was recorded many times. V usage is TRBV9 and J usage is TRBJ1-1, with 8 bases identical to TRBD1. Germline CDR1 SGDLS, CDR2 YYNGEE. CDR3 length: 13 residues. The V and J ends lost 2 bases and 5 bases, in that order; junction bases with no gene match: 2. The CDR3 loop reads CASSVQGATEAFF. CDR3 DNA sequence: TGTGCCAGCAGCGTTCAGGGGGCGACTGAAGCTTTCTTT.

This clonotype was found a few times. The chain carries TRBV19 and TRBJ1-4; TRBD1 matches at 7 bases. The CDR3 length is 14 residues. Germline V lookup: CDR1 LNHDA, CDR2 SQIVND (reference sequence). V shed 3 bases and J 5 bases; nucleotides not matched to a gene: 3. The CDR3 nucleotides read TGTGCCAGTAGTATTGCAGGGGGAAATGAAAAACTGTTTTTT. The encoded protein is CASSIAGGNEKLFF. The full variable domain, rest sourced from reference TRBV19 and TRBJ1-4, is DGGITQSPKYLFRKEGQNVTLSCEQNLNHDAMYWYRQDPGQGLRLIYYSQIVNDFQKGDIAEGYSVSREKKESFPLTVTSAQKNPTAFYLCASSIAGGNEKLFFGSGTQLSVL.

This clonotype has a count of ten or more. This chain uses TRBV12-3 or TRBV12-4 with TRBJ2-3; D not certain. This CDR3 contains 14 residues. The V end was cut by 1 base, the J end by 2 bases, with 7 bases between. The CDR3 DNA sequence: TGTGCCAGCAGTTTAGGCCCAGCCACAGATACGCAGTATTTT. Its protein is CASSLGPATDTQYF.

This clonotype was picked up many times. CDR3 nucleotides: TGTGCCAGCTTCCGGGACGGTTACTACGAGCAGTACTTC. Translation: CASFRDGYYEQYF. The rearrangement links TRBV7-9 to TRBJ2-7; possibly TRBD1 or TRBD2 for D (5 bases each). The CDR3 has 13 amino acids. Trimming cost V 8 bases and J 3 bases, with 14 bases left between them. Germline CDR1 and CDR2: SEHNR and FQNEAQ (reference sequence).

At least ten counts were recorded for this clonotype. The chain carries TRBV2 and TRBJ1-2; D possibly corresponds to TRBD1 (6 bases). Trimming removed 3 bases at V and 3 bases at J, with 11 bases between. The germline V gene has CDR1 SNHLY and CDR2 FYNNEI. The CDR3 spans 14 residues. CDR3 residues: CASSEIRTDYGYTF. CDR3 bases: TGTGCCAGCAGTGAGATACGGACAGACTATGGCTACACCTTC.

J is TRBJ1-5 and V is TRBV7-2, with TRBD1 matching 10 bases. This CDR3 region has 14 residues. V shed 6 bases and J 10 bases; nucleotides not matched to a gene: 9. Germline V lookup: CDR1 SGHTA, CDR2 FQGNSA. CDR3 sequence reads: CASSSGTGVNPQHF. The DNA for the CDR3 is TGTGCCAGCAGTTCCGGGACAGGGGTGAATCCCCAGCATTTT.

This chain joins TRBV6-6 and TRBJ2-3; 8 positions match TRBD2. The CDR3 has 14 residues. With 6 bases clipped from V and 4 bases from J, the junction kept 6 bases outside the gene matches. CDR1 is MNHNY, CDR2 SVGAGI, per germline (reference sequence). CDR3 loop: CASRSGGSADTQYF. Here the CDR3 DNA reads TGTGCCAGCAGGAGCGGGGGATCTGCAGATACGCAGTATTTT.

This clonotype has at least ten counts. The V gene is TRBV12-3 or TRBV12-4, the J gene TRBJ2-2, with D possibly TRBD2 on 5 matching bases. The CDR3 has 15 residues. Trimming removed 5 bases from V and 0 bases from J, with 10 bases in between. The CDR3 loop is CASSPRGPNTGELFF. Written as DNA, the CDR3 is TGTGCCAGCAGTCCCCGGGGTCCGAACACCGGGGAGCTGTTTTTT.

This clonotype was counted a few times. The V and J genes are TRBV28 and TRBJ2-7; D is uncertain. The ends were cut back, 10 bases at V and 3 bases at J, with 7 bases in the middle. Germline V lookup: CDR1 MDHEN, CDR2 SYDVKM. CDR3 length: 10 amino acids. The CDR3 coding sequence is TGTGCCACCCGGCACTACGAGCAGTACTTC. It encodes CATRHYEQYF.

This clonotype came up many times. As DNA, the CDR3 is TGTGCCAGCAGTGAAGCCGGGGACACCGGGGAGCTGTTTTTT. This translates into CASSEAGDTGELFF. The chain is built from TRBV6-1 and TRBJ2-2, with a weak D call TRBD2 (5 bases). The germline CDR1 and CDR2 sequences are MNHNS and SASEGT. CDR3 length equals 14 residues. The ends were cut back, 0 bases at V and 3 bases at J, with 5 bases in the middle.

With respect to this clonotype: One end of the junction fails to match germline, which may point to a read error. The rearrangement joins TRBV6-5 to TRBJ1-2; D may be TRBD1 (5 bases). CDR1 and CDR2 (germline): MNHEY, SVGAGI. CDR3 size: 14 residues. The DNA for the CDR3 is TGTGCCGGCAGTCCGACAGTAGCTAACTATGGCTACACCTTC. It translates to CAGSPTVANYGYTF.

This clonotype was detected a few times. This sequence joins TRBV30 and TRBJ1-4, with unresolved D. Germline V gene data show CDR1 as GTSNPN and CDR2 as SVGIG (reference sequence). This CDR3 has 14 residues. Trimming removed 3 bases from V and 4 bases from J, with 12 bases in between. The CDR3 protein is CAWSMGSGNEKLFF. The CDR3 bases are TGTGCCTGGAGCATGGGCAGCGGTAATGAAAAACTGTTTTTT.

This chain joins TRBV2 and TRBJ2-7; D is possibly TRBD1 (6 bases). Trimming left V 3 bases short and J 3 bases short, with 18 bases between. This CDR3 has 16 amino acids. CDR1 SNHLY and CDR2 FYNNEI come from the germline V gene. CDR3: CASSDPSRDTYYEQYF. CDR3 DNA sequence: TGTGCCAGCAGTGACCCCTCCCGGGACACATACTACGAGCAGTACTTC. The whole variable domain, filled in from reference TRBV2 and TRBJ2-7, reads EPEVTQTPSHQVTQMGQEVILRCVPISNHLYFYWYRQILGQKVEFLVSFYNNEISEKSEIFDDQFSVERPDGSNFTLKIRSTKLEDSAMYFCASSDPSRDTYYEQYFGPGTRLTVT.

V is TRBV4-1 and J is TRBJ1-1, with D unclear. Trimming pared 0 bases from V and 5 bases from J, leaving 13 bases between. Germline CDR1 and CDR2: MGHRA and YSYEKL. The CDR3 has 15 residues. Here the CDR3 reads CASSQDYRLGTEAFF. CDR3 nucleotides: TGCGCCAGCAGCCAAGACTACCGCTTGGGGACTGAAGCTTTCTTT.